These 20 T cell receptor beta chains share one sample of origin, sequenced in a study of blood T cell repertoires in COVID-19. Assay: immunoSEQ multiplex PCR; the TCRdb copy retains only in-frame clones and omits some. The sample shows 170,000 or so clones, approximately 86% of them seen only once. Input material: peripheral blood. The receptors stem from a man aged 40-55 years with active or convalescent COVID-19.

The J gene is TRBJ2-1, the V gene TRBV28; no definite D call. The germline V gene has CDR1 MDHEN and CDR2 SYDVKM. Trimming removed 6 bases from V and 2 bases from J, with 8 bases in between. The CDR3 runs to 13 residues. The CDR3 region has the DNA TGTGCCAGCAGGAACCCTACCTACAATGAGCAGTTCTTC. Residues: CASRNPTYNEQFF.

This clone was seen a handful of times. Other nucleotide sequences in the sample specify the same CDR3. V usage is TRBV7-8 and J usage is TRBJ1-5, with 7 bases lining up with TRBD1. The V segment lost 3 bases and the J segment 6 bases; nucleotides outside the gene matches: 5. This CDR3 comprises 14 residues. CDR1 is SGHVS and CDR2 is FQNEAQ in the germline V gene. CDR3 in amino acids: CASSFRDSGQPQHF. In DNA form, the CDR3 reads TGTGCCAGCAGCTTCCGGGACAGCGGTCAGCCCCAGCATTTT.

The chain combines TRBV5-1 with TRBJ1-6; D remains ambiguous. The CDR3 contains 15 residues. Germline V gene lookup returns CDR1 SGHRS and CDR2 YFSETQ. The ends were cut back, 4 bases at V and 2 bases at J, with 10 bases in the middle. CDR3 coding DNA: TGCGCCAGCAGCGACCACAGCACCTATAATTCACCCCTCCACTTT. It yields the protein CASSDHSTYNSPLHF.

The chain combines TRBV5-1 with TRBJ2-2; 10 positions match TRBD2. This CDR3 has 15 amino acids. Germline-derived CDR1 and CDR2 are SGHRS and YFSETQ. Trimming removed 4 bases from V and 2 bases from J; junction bases left unmatched: 2. The CDR3 coding sequence is TGCGCCAGCAGCATAGCGGGGGGAAACACCGGGGAGCTGTTTTTT. Translating gives CASSIAGGNTGELFF.

The chain combines TRBV6-5 with TRBJ1-6; D may be TRBD1 (6 bases). Looked up from germline, CDR1 is MNHEY and CDR2 is SVGAGI. The CDR3 loop spans 15 amino acids. Trimming pared 6 bases from V and 8 bases from J, leaving 17 bases between. The DNA for the CDR3 is TGTGCCAGCAGACGCAGACAGGTTGCGGATTCACCCCTCCACTTT. Translation: CASRRRQVADSPLHF.

This chain links TRBV15 with TRBJ2-1; the D gene is possibly TRBD2 (7 bases). Per germline, CDR1 LNHNV and CDR2 YYDKDF (reference sequence). Trimming removed 3 bases at V and 16 bases at J, with 16 bases between. There are 12 residues in the CDR3. The CDR3 is CATSRIGGRIFF. CDR3 in DNA: TGTGCCACCAGCAGGATCGGGGGGCGGATCTTCTTC.

The CDR3 is CASSSGQANTGELFF. DNA of the CDR3: TGTGCCAGCAGCTCAGGACAAGCGAACACCGGGGAGCTGTTTTTT. This chain joins TRBV7-8 and TRBJ2-2; tentatively, D is TRBD1 (5 bases). There are 15 residues in the CDR3. Trimming removed 4 bases from V and 0 bases from J, with 9 bases in between. CDR1 SGHVS and CDR2 FQNEAQ come from the germline V gene.

The J gene is TRBJ1-5, the V gene TRBV19; TRBD1 agrees at 11 bases. V gave up 7 bases and J gave up 4 bases; unmatched junction bases: 6. The germline CDR1 and CDR2 sequences are LNHDA and SQIVND (reference sequence). The length of the CDR3 is 15 residues. CDR3 nucleotide sequence: TGTGCCAGTAATGGACAGGGGGCGTTGAATCAGCCCCAGCATTTT. Protein: CASNGQGALNQPQHF.

V and J are TRBV6-5 and TRBJ2-3; D perhaps matches TRBD1 (6 bases). CDR1 and CDR2 (germline): MNHEY, SVGAGI. The CDR3 has 15 amino acids. The germline V and J ends were trimmed by 5 bases and 1 base, with 13 bases remaining between them. DNA for the CDR3: TGTGCCAGCAGTATGACCAGGGGACGCACAGATACGCAGTATTTT. It is translated as CASSMTRGRTDTQYF.

The chain carries TRBV5-1 and TRBJ1-5, with D unclear. This CDR3 region has 18 residues. The germline V gene has CDR1 SGHRS and CDR2 YFSETQ. Trimming took off 0 bases at V and 2 bases at J, with 18 bases between the two ends. CDR3 loop: CASSLGQASPRGNQPQHF. CDR3 in DNA: TGCGCCAGCAGCTTGGGGCAGGCTAGCCCTCGGGGCAATCAGCCCCAGCATTTT.

This chain links TRBV5-1 with TRBJ1-1; 7 nucleotides line up with TRBD1. The junction had 10 bases not matched to a gene; V was cut back by 6 bases and J by 5 bases. This CDR3 contains 14 residues. Per germline, CDR1 SGHRS and CDR2 YFSETQ. Here the CDR3 DNA reads TGCGCCAGCACCCCGGGACAGAGGTCAACTGAAGCTTTCTTT. It encodes CASTPGQRSTEAFF. Drawing the rest from reference TRBV5-1 and TRBJ1-1, the complete variable domain is KAGVTQTPRYLIKTRGQQVTLSCSPISGHRSVSWYQQTPGQGLQFLFEYFSETQRNKGNFPGRFSGRQFSNSRSEMNVSTLELGDSALYLCASTPGQRSTEAFFGQGTRLTVV.

This chain uses TRBV21-1 with TRBJ1-5; the DNA was not compared with TRBD1, the D call given in the table. TRBV21-1 is a pseudogene segment. This CDR3 has 16 residues. CDR3 sequence: CASSKAHRVWDQPQHF. The CDR3 coding sequence is TGTGCCAGCAGCAAGGCCCACAGGGTATGGGATCAGCCCCAGCATTTT.

V gene TRBV6-5 combines with J gene TRBJ2-5; 7 nucleotides align to TRBD2. Germline V gene data show CDR1 as MNHEY and CDR2 as SVGAGI. CDR3 size: 16 residues. The V segment lost 4 bases and the J segment 3 bases; nucleotides outside the gene matches: 11. The CDR3 nucleotides read TGTGCCAGCAGTTCTTTAAGCGGGGTCCGCGAAGAGACCCAGTACTTC. Protein: CASSSLSGVREETQYF.

The chain carries TRBV7-9 and TRBJ1-4, with unresolved D. The CDR3 sequence is 11 residues long. V was cut by 5 bases and J by 8 bases, with 6 bases left in between. Germline V gene lookup returns CDR1 SEHNR and CDR2 FQNEAQ (reference sequence). CDR3 sequence: CASSIREKLFF. The CDR3, as DNA: TGTGCCAGCAGCATCCGGGAAAAACTGTTTTTT.

J is TRBJ2-2 and V is TRBV3-1 (or the pseudogene TRBV3-2), with 10 bases that match TRBD1. This CDR3 has 15 amino acids. CDR1 and CDR2 from the germline V gene are LGHDT and YNNKEL (reference sequence). J gave up 3 bases and V 6 bases, and 4 bases lay outside the gene matches. The CDR3 spells CASRPGTGDTGELFF. The CDR3 DNA reads as TGTGCCAGCAGGCCCGGGACAGGGGACACCGGGGAGCTGTTTTTT.

This clone was detected once. This chain uses TRBV5-4 with TRBJ1-4, with D hard to call. CDR3 length equals 15 residues. V was trimmed by 1 base and J by 8 bases, leaving 15 bases between them. Germline CDR1 reads SGHNT; CDR2 reads YYREEE (reference sequence). In DNA form, the CDR3 reads TGTGCCAGCAGCTTGATGGGAATTGAGGGAGAAAAACTGTTTTTT. It is translated as CASSLMGIEGEKLFF.

In its sample, this clone was seen once. This chain joins TRBV9 and TRBJ2-5; TRBD2 matches 13 bases. The J segment lost 4 bases and the V segment lost 3 bases, leaving 6 bases of the junction unmatched. Germline CDR1 reads SGDLS; CDR2 reads YYNGEE. The CDR3 covers 16 residues. The chain's CDR3 is CASSETSGGPGETQYF. For the CDR3, the DNA is TGTGCCAGCAGCGAGACTAGCGGGGGGCCGGGAGAGACCCAGTACTTC.

V usage is TRBV30 and J usage is TRBJ2-1, with D possibly matching TRBD2 (6 bases). From germline, CDR1 is GTSNPN and CDR2 SVGIG (reference sequence). Trimming shortened V by 2 bases and J by 0 bases, and 11 bases separated the two germline ends. The CDR3 runs 15 residues. The CDR3 region is CAWSRGSDSYNEQFF. In DNA, the CDR3 is TGTGCCTGGAGTCGGGGGAGCGACTCCTACAATGAGCAGTTCTTC.

The chain uses TRBV19 and TRBJ2-1; D gene ambiguous. CDR1 and CDR2 from the germline V gene are LNHDA and SQIVND (reference sequence). This CDR3 has 13 amino acids. V was trimmed by 0 bases and J by 3 bases, leaving 3 bases between them. The CDR3, as DNA: TGTGCCAGTAGTATAGACAGCTACAATGAGCAGTTCTTC. Its protein is CASSIDSYNEQFF.

The V call is TRBV5-6, the J call TRBJ1-5; 9 nucleotides align to TRBD1. CDR1 is SGHDT, CDR2 YYEEEE, per germline. This CDR3 contains 17 residues. J was trimmed by 2 bases and V by 1 base; bases with no gene match: 7. The CDR3 DNA is TGTGCCAGCAGCTTGAGGGGGACAGGGCCGGGCAATCAGCCCCAGCATTTT. This translates into CASSLRGTGPGNQPQHF.